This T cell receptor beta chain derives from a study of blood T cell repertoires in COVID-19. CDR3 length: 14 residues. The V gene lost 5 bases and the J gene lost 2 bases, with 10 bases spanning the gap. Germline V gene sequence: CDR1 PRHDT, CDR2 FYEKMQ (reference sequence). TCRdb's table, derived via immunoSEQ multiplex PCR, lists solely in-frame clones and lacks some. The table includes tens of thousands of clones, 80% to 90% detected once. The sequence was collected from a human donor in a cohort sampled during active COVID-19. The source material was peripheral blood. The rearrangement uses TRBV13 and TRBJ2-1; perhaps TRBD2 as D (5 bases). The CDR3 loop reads CASSPRLPYNEQFF. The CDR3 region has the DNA TGTGCCAGCAGCCCCAGACTACCCTACAATGAGCAGTTCTTC.